This is a list of T cell receptor beta chains from one sample in a study of beta chain features in type 1 diabetes. Some clones are missing from TCRdb's copy, which holds only in-frame ones; the method was immunoSEQ multiplex PCR. Altogether over 150,000 clones are present, about 8% being singletons, with the ten largest covering 0.94%. The material sequenced was central memory CD4+ T cells from blood. These receptors were obtained from a woman aged 40 to 49 with type 1 diabetes. CDR3s include the opening cysteine and the closing phenylalanine or tryptophan. D genes are given only for firm matches. A clone size is listed for some rows: how often the clone was seen (once, few, many), or a class if it is expanded.

j_call clone_size v_call d_call cdr3_nt cdr3_aa
TRBJ1-2 few TRBV29-1 TRBD1 TGCAGCGTTGACCCGACAGGGGTTAACTATGGCTACACCTTC CSVDPTGVNYGYTF
TRBJ1-2 NA TRBV18 NA TGTGCCAGCTCACCACCGGGCCAGTCCTTAAGCTACACCTTC CASSPPGQSLSYTF
TRBJ2-1 NA TRBV4-2 TRBD2 TGTGCCAGCAGCCAAGGTCCAGCGGGAGGGCCAGCCGAGCAGTTCTTC CASSQGPAGGPAEQFF
TRBJ2-1 few TRBV6-6 TRBD2 TGTGCCATCAAGGGCGGGGGGGACTACAATGAGCAGTTCTTC CAIKGGGDYNEQFF
TRBJ2-7 NA TRBV7-9 NA TGTGCCAGCAGCTTACTTGCAGGCTCCTACGAGCAGTACTTC CASSLLAGSYEQYF
TRBJ1-2 few TRBV4-1 NA TGCGCCAGCAGCCAACCCACGATCGGTGCTAACTATGGCTACACCTTC CASSQPTIGANYGYTF
TRBJ1-2 few TRBV14 NA TGTGCCAGCAGCCAGGCGGGGCAGCGTGGCTACACCTTC CASSQAGQRGYTF
TRBJ1-1 few TRBV19 TRBD1 TGTGCCAGTAGTATAGCAGGGGGACTCCCGGAAGCTTTCTTT CASSIAGGLPEAFF
TRBJ2-1 few TRBV4-3 TRBD2 TGCGCCAGCAGCCAAGTTGGGCTAGCGGGGGACAATGAGCAGTTCTTC CASSQVGLAGDNEQFF
TRBJ1-6 many TRBV7-6 NA TGTGCCAGCAGCTTAGAACTGCATTCACCCCTCCACTTT CASSLELHSPLHF
TRBJ2-5 NA TRBV7-7 TRBD2 TGTGCTAGCTCGGTGGGGGGGACCGCGGAGACCCAGTACTTC CASSVGGTAETQYF
TRBJ1-4 NA TRBV7-9 NA TGTGCCAGCAGCTTGCCGGGACTGAGGAATGAAAAACTGTTTTTT CASSLPGLRNEKLFF
TRBJ1-5 many TRBV7-9 NA TGTGCCAGCAGCTTAGGTAAAGACAGTGGCAATCAGCCCCAGCATTTT CASSLGKDSGNQPQHF
TRBJ2-1 few TRBV15 TRBD1 TGTGCCACCAGCAGAGACCGGACAGGGGCTGGTGAGCAGTTCTTC CATSRDRTGAGEQFF